One and the same sample provided the 28 T cell receptor beta chains below, sequenced in a study of cytomegalovirus exposure and HLA in healthy donors (dated by TCRdb to 2016 to 2017). To prepare the library, the immunoSEQ multiplex PCR assay was applied. The multiplex PCR relied on a mix of 60 forward primers for TCR Vbeta segments and 13 reverse primers for TCR Jbeta segments. Held by TCRdb, this immuneACCESS table contains in-frame sequences only and omits some clones. Under half of the omission traces to an unresolved V gene where checked; the cause of the rest is unknown. Per the sample table, the count is 150,000 or so clones. Around 1.9% of the sample lies in the top ten. The sequencing sample was made of PBMCs. Receptors originate from a man younger than 45 in good health and CMV-seronegative.

This rearrangement joins TRBV19 to TRBJ2-1; 10 nucleotides align to TRBD2. With 4 bases clipped from V and 4 bases from J, the junction kept 4 bases outside the gene matches. The CDR3 loop spans 15 amino acids. CDR1 is LNHDA and CDR2 is SQIVND in the germline V gene (reference sequence). CDR3 protein: CASSTTSGFYNEQFF. Written as DNA, the CDR3 is TGTGCCAGTAGTACGACTAGCGGGTTTTACAATGAGCAGTTCTTC. The variable domain in full, with the rest retrieved from reference TRBV19 and TRBJ2-1, is DGGITQSPKYLFRKEGQNVTLSCEQNLNHDAMYWYRQDPGQGLRLIYYSQIVNDFQKGDIAEGYSVSREKKESFPLTVTSAQKNPTAFYLCASSTTSGFYNEQFFGPGTRLTVL.

The gene calls are TRBV7-6 and TRBJ1-1; no firm D call. The CDR3 totals 12 residues. Germline CDR1 SGHVS, CDR2 FNYEAQ. Trimming shortened V by 5 bases and J by 1 base, and 5 bases separated the two germline ends. CDR3 in amino acids: CASSTRNTEAFF. The DNA of the CDR3 is TGTGCCAGCAGCACACGGAACACTGAAGCTTTCTTT. Looking up the rest from reference TRBV7-6 and TRBJ1-1 gives the full variable domain: GAGVSQSPRYKVTKRGQDVALRCDPISGHVSLYWYRQALGQGPEFLTYFNYEAQQDKSGLPNDRFSAERPEGSISTLTIQRTEQRDSAMYRCASSTRNTEAFFGQGTRLTVV.

The gene calls are TRBV9 and TRBJ2-2, with TRBD2 matching over 11 bases. The CDR3 runs to 16 residues. V lost 4 bases, J lost 3 bases, and 5 bases stayed unmatched. Germline V gene lookup returns CDR1 SGDLS and CDR2 YYNGEE. The CDR3 sequence is CASSSGTSGYTGELFF. DNA of the CDR3: TGTGCCAGCAGCTCCGGGACTAGCGGTTACACCGGGGAGCTGTTTTTT.

The chain has TRBV28 and TRBJ1-5; D is unclear. From germline, CDR1 is MDHEN and CDR2 SYDVKM. CDR3 length: 16 residues. V lost 2 bases to trimming and J lost 0 bases, with 11 bases between them. CDR3 bases: TGTGCCAGCAGTTTAACGGTAACGCGTAGCAATCAGCCCCAGCATTTT. Its protein is CASSLTVTRSNQPQHF.

The chain combines TRBV19 with TRBJ1-5, with unresolved D. The CDR3 spans 15 residues. Germline V gene data show CDR1 as LNHDA and CDR2 as SQIVND (reference sequence). The V and J ends lost 3 bases and 2 bases respectively, with 11 bases between them. The DNA for the CDR3 is TGTGCCAGTAGTATTCTTATGGCAGGCAATCAGCCCCAGCATTTT. It encodes CASSILMAGNQPQHF.

The chain links TRBV29-1 to TRBJ2-1, with D possibly being TRBD2 (5 bases). V was trimmed by 8 bases and J by 4 bases, leaving 12 bases between them. Germline assignment: CDR1 SQVTM and CDR2 ANQGSEA. The CDR3 runs to 12 residues. CDR3 DNA sequence: TGCAGCCATACCGGGAATTACAATGAGCAGTTCTTC. Its translation is CSHTGNYNEQFF.

The chain recombines TRBV10-3 with TRBJ2-1; D perhaps matches TRBD2 (6 bases). Germline V CDR1 and CDR2: ENHRY, SYGVKD. There are 14 residues in the CDR3. The germline V and J ends were trimmed by 10 bases and 8 bases, with 21 bases remaining between them. CDR3 nucleotides: TGTGCCACCAGGGTAGGTCGGGAGTATGATGAGCAGTTCTTC. Translating it yields CATRVGREYDEQFF.

The chain is built from TRBV6-5 and TRBJ1-1; D may be TRBD1 (6 bases). Trimming took off 7 bases at V and 3 bases at J, with 18 bases between the two ends. CDR3 length: 15 residues. Germline CDR1 MNHEY, CDR2 SVGAGI. DNA of the CDR3: TGTGCCAGCAAGCTACAGGGTACGATCGACACTGAAGCTTTCTTT. Amino acids: CASKLQGTIDTEAFF.

This sequence joins TRBV7-9 and TRBJ2-7; TRBD1 matches 11 bases. CDR1 is SEHNR and CDR2 is FQNEAQ in the germline V gene (reference sequence). This CDR3 contains 13 residues. The trim removed 4 bases at V and 6 bases at J, leaving 2 bases unmatched. CDR3 DNA sequence: TGTGCCAGCAGCTGGACAGGGGGCAGCGAGCAGTACTTC. Protein: CASSWTGGSEQYF.

This sequence joins TRBV6-1 and TRBJ2-7; TRBD2 is a possible D gene (6 bases). The germline CDR1 and CDR2 sequences are MNHNS and SASEGT. This CDR3 contains 14 residues. The V end lost 5 bases, the J end lost 2 bases, and 13 bases lay between the germline ends. DNA for the CDR3: TGTGCCAGCAGTAGTCTGGCGGGAACCTACGAGCAGTACTTC. As protein: CASSSLAGTYEQYF.

The chain has TRBV19 and TRBJ1-3; D unresolved. Germline lookup yields CDR1 LNHDA and CDR2 SQIVND (reference sequence). Trimming removed 4 bases at V and 0 bases at J, with 13 bases between. This CDR3 comprises 16 residues. The CDR3: CASSTLQQTSGNTIYF. For the CDR3, the DNA is TGTGCCAGTAGTACGTTACAGCAAACCTCTGGAAACACCATATATTTT.

The gene calls are TRBV9 and TRBJ2-5, with 12 bases matching TRBD2. Germline trimming cut 3 bases from V and 5 bases from J; bases unmatched to any gene: 17. From germline, CDR1 is SGDLS and CDR2 YYNGEE. The CDR3 sequence is 19 residues long. CDR3 nucleotide sequence: TGTGCCAGCAGCGGAACTCACGGACTAGCGGGACCGAGAATGGAGACCCAGTACTTC. It encodes CASSGTHGLAGPRMETQYF.

Of note for this clone: Other DNA sequences within the sample encode an identical CDR3. The chain couples TRBV6-5 to TRBJ2-7; perhaps TRBD1 as D (6 bases). V lost 2 bases and J lost 2, with 7 bases in between. The CDR3 runs 13 residues. From germline, CDR1 is MNHEY and CDR2 SVGAGI. The CDR3, as DNA: TGTGCCAGCAGTTACGGGACAACCTACGAGCAGTACTTC. Residues: CASSYGTTYEQYF.

The rearrangement uses TRBV12-5 and TRBJ1-6; no reliable D call. From germline, CDR1 is LGHNT and CDR2 FRNRAP. Trimming pared 3 bases from V and 8 bases from J, leaving 11 bases between. The CDR3 has 14 residues. This chain's CDR3 is CASGLSPLDSPLHF. In DNA, the CDR3 is TGTGCTAGTGGTTTATCACCGTTAGATTCACCCCTCCACTTT.

This chain links TRBV5-1 with TRBJ2-3; D unresolved. This CDR3 is 14 amino acids long. V gave up 1 base and J gave up 1 base, with 7 bases separating them. CDR1 is SGHRS, CDR2 YFSETQ, per germline. The CDR3 nucleotides are TGCGCCAGCAGCTTGAGCGTCGGCACAGATACGCAGTATTTT. It specifies CASSLSVGTDTQYF.

This rearrangement joins TRBV7-9 to TRBJ1-3; D may be TRBD1 (6 bases). This CDR3 region has 14 residues. V lost 1 base and J lost 4, with 8 bases in between. Per the germline V gene, CDR1 is SEHNR and CDR2 is FQNEAQ (reference sequence). The CDR3 region has the DNA TGTGCCAGCAGCTTAGGGACAGCCGGAAACACCATATATTTT. Its protein product is CASSLGTAGNTIYF.

The rearrangement joins TRBV10-2 to TRBJ2-2; no firm D call. Trimming stripped 0 bases from V and 4 bases from J, with 12 bases between. CDR3 size: 16 residues. The germline gives CDR1 WSHSY, CDR2 SAAADI. CDR3 DNA: TGCGCCAGCAGTGAGTCCCCTCTTGGAGCCACCGGGGAGCTGTTTTTT. It yields the protein CASSESPLGATGELFF.

J is TRBJ2-7 and V is TRBV5-8; a possible D gene is TRBD1 (6 bases). Germline CDR1 and CDR2: SGHTS and YDEGEE. CDR3 length: 14 residues. The V end lost 6 bases, the J end lost 4 bases, and 17 bases lay between the germline ends. This chain's CDR3 is CASTISGTRYEQYF. The CDR3 DNA reads as TGTGCCAGCACCATATCCGGGACAAGATACGAGCAGTACTTC.

This chain joins TRBV7-2 and TRBJ2-5; 7 bases map to TRBD2. CDR1 and CDR2 from the germline V gene are SGHTA and FQGNSA. The CDR3 has 14 amino acids. After removal of 8 bases from V and 1 base from J, the junction contained 7 bases not matched to a gene. CDR3 sequence reads: CASRLTSSQETQYF. CDR3 nucleotide sequence: TGTGCCAGCCGACTGACTAGCAGCCAAGAGACCCAGTACTTC.

The V gene is TRBV16, the J gene TRBJ2-7; 7 bases align to TRBD1. CDR3 length: 17 residues. With 4 bases clipped from V and 1 base from J, the junction kept 13 bases outside the gene matches. CDR1 is KGHSY and CDR2 is FQNENV in the germline V gene. CDR3 DNA sequence: TGTGCCAGCAGCCCTCTCACCCGGGACAGTCGTTCCTACGAGCAGTACTTC. Amino acid sequence: CASSPLTRDSRSYEQYF.

This chain links TRBV2 with TRBJ2-2; TRBD1 matches 8 bases. The germline V gene encodes CDR1 SNHLY and CDR2 FYNNEI. The J segment lost 5 bases and the V segment lost 7 bases, leaving 12 bases of the junction unmatched. The CDR3 spans 16 residues. The CDR3, as DNA: TGTGCCAGCACTCCAACAGGGGGAGTGATGACCGGGGAGCTGTTTTTT. Translated, it gives CASTPTGGVMTGELFF.

The rearrangement links TRBV21-1 to TRBJ2-2; the D segment call TRBD1 is taken from the table without a DNA check. TRBV21-1 is a pseudogene. The CDR3 sequence is 21 residues long. CDR3 in amino acids: CASSKDGDRGLTLQGAGELFF. As DNA, the CDR3 is TGTGCCAGCAGCAAAGACGGGGACAGGGGGCTAACTTTACAAGGGGCCGGGGAGCTGTTTTTT.

The gene calls are TRBV18 and TRBJ2-5, with unresolved D. V shed 6 bases and J shed 5 bases, with 19 bases lying between them. The CDR3 is made up of 15 amino acids. Germline lookup yields CDR1 KGHSH and CDR2 LQKENI. For the CDR3, the DNA is TGTGCCAGCTCCCGACGAAAGGCGCTAGATGAGACCCAGTACTTC. This sequence encodes CASSRRKALDETQYF.

The genes are TRBV19 and TRBJ1-5; TRBD1 aligns across 7 bases. The V gene end was trimmed by 4 bases and the J gene end by 6 bases; junction bases not matched to a gene: 6. This CDR3 is 14 amino acids long. Germline V gives CDR1 LNHDA, CDR2 SQIVND (reference sequence). CDR3: CASSTRGAGQPQHF. The CDR3, as DNA: TGTGCCAGTAGTACCAGGGGGGCCGGTCAGCCCCAGCATTTT.

The chain couples TRBV11-3 to TRBJ1-1; possible D gene TRBD1, 6 bases. CDR3 length: 15 amino acids. Trimming took 5 bases from V and 5 from J, leaving 18 bases between them. The germline V gene has CDR1 SGHNT and CDR2 YENEEA. The CDR3 here is CASSPGGPTGTEAFF. The DNA of the CDR3 is TGTGCCAGCAGCCCGGGGGGCCCCACGGGGACTGAAGCTTTCTTT.

The chain combines TRBV5-1 with TRBJ2-7; a weak D match, TRBD1 (5 bases). The germline V gene encodes CDR1 SGHRS and CDR2 YFSETQ. Trimming pared 2 bases from V and 7 bases from J, leaving 16 bases between. CDR3 length: 14 residues. The CDR3, as DNA: TGCGCCAGCAGCTTAACATCTGGCAGGACAGAGCAGTACTTC. Translation gives CASSLTSGRTEQYF.

The chain joins TRBV7-7 to TRBJ2-5; 9 bases agree with TRBD2. Germline V gene data show CDR1 as SSHAT and CDR2 as FNYEAQ (reference sequence). The CDR3 consists of 16 residues. V shed 1 base, J shed 1 base, and the junction held 4 bases outside the gene matches. CDR3 nucleotide sequence: TGTGCCAGCAGCTTAGGACTAGCGGTCCTCCAAGAGACCCAGTACTTC. It yields the protein CASSLGLAVLQETQYF.

This sequence joins TRBV11-3 and TRBJ2-7, with a possible D match to TRBD2 (6 bases). The CDR3 is 16 amino acids. V was shortened by 5 bases and J by 6 bases, with 23 bases between the two germline ends. Looked up from germline, CDR1 is SGHNT and CDR2 is YENEEA. CDR3 sequence (DNA): TGTGCCAGCAGCCCGGTTTTGCTCCCGCGGGGAGTCGAGCAGTACTTC. This sequence encodes CASSPVLLPRGVEQYF.